Here is one T cell receptor (beta chain) with its context. These data belong to a study of blood T cell repertoires in COVID-19. Study background: COVID-19 samples collected from the United States, Italy and Spain covered acute and convalescent phases.

CDR3 size: 14 residues. Trimming took 4 bases from V and 6 from J, leaving 16 bases between them. The V gene's germline CDR1 is SGHRS and CDR2 YFSETQ. Measured with immunoSEQ multiplex PCR; TCRdb has only the in-frame clones, and not every one. The sample holds 52,000 or so clones, 88% seen once. This receptor was identified in a man in his 60s with active COVID-19. The chain couples TRBV5-1 to TRBJ1-2, with D perhaps TRBD1 (5 bases). Specimen: peripheral blood. CDR3 sequence: CASSPLPGGDGYTF. CDR3 sequence (DNA): TGCGCCAGCAGCCCGTTGCCTGGGGGGGATGGCTACACCTTC.